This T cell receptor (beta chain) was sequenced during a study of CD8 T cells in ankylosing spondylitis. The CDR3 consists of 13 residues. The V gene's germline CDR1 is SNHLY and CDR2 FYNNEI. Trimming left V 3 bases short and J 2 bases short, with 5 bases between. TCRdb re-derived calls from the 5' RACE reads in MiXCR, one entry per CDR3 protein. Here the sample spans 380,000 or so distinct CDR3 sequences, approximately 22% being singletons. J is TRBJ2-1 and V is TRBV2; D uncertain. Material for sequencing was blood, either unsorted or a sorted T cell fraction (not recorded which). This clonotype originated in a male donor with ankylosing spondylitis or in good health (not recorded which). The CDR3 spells CASSDYTYNEQFF. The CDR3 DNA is TGTGCCAGCAGTGACTATACCTACAATGAGCAGTTCTTC.